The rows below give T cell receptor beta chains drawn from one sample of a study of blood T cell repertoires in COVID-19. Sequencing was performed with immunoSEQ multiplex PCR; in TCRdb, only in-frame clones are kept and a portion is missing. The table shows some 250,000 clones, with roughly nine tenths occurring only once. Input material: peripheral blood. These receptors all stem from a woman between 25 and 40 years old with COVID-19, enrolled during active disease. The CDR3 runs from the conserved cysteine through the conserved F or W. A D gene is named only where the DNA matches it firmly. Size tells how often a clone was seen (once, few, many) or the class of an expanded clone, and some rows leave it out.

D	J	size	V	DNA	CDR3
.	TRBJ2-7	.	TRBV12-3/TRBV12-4	TGTGCCAGCAGTTTAGCACAGTACGAGCAGTACTTC	CASSLAQYEQYF
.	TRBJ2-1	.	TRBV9	TGTGCCAGCAGCCCTTCCCTTGCGTGGAATGAGCAGTTCTTC	CASSPSLAWNEQFF
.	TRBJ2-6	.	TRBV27	TGTGCCAGCAGTTTTGCGGGGCTTGGGGCCAACGTCCTGACTTTC	CASSFAGLGANVLTF
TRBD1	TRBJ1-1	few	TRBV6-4	TGTGCCAGCAGCACCACCGGGACAGGGGAGACTGAAGCTTTCTTT	CASSTTGTGETEAFF
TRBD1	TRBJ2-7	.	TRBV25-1	TGTGCCAGCAGTCACAGGGGAAGAGGTTACGAGCAGTACTTC	CASSHRGRGYEQYF
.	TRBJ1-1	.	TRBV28	TGTGCCAGCAGCCCGGGACTGAGCACTGAAGCTTTCTTT	CASSPGLSTEAFF
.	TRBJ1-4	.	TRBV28	TGTGCCAGCAGCCCCACATGGGAAAAACTGTTTTTT	CASSPTWEKLFF
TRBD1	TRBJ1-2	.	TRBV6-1	TGTGCCAGCAGTGACAGGGGGCGGATCGGTGGCTACACCTTC	CASSDRGRIGGYTF
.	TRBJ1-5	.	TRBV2	TGTGCCAGCAGTGGGAGGGGGGGGAACCAGCCCCAGCATTTT	CASSGRGGNQPQHF
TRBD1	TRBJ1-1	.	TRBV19	TGTGCCAGCTGGACAGGGGGTAACACTGAAGCTTTCTTT	CASWTGGNTEAFF
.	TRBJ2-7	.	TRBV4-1	TGCGCCAGCAGCCAAGGAGGGCACCCTTACGAGCAGTACTTC	CASSQGGHPYEQYF
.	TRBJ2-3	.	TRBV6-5	TGTGCCAGCAGGGCGGGCCTCGGCACAGATACGCAGTATTTT	CASRAGLGTDTQYF
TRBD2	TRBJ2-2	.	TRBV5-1	TGCGCCAGCAGCTTGGGCACTAGCGGGGAATCGAACACCGGGGAGCTGTTTTTT	CASSLGTSGESNTGELFF
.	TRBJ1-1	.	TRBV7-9	TGTGCCAGCAGCCTGCTGGGGGGGCCAGCCACTGAAGCTTTCTTT	CASSLLGGPATEAFF
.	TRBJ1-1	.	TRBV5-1	TGCGCCAGCAGCTTGGTGACAGGCCATAGTTGGAACACTGAAGCTTTCTTT	CASSLVTGHSWNTEAFF
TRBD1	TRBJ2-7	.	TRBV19	TGTGCCAGTAGTATCAGGACAGGGCCCCTCTACGAGCAGTACTTC	CASSIRTGPLYEQYF
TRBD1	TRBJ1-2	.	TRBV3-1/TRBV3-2	TGTGCCAGCAGCCGGGGACAGGGCTATGGCTACACCTTC	CASSRGQGYGYTF
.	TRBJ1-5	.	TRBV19	TGTGCCAGTAGTATCGGGCGGGGGAGGGGTGATCAGCCCCAGCATTTT	CASSIGRGRGDQPQHF
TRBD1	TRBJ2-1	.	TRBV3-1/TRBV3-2	TGTGCCAGCAGCCACAGAGGGACAGGGGGCAATGAGCAGTTCTTC	CASSHRGTGGNEQFF
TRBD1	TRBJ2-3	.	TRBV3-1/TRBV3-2	TGTGCCAGCAGCCAGGCTAAAAACAGGGGGAGGGATACGCAGTATTTT	CASSQAKNRGRDTQYF
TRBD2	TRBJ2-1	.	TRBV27	TGTGCCAGCAGCAGACTAGCCGGGGTGGTCAATGAGCAGTTCTTC	CASSRLAGVVNEQFF
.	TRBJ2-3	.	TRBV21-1	TGTGCCAGCAGCAAGGGGGACAGGGGGTTCTACCCAGATACGCAGTATTTT	CASSKGDRGFYPDTQYF
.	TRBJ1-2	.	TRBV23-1	TGCGCCAGCAGTCAACCCCCCTCCTGGACAACCGATGGCTACACCTTC	CASSQPPSWTTDGYTF
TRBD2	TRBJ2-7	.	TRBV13	TGTGCCAGCAGCTCACCGGGACTAGCGTCCTACGAGCAGTACTTC	CASSSPGLASYEQYF
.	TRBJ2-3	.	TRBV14	TGTGCCAGCAGCCCAGACTTAGTTGCAGATACGCAGTATTTT	CASSPDLVADTQYF
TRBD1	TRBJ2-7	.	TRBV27	TGTGCCAGCAGTGTCCGGGACAGGGGGGGCTACGAGCAGTACTTC	CASSVRDRGGYEQYF
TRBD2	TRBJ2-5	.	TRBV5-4	TGTGCCAGCAGCACGACTAGCGGGGCGTACCAAGAGACCCAGTACTTC	CASSTTSGAYQETQYF
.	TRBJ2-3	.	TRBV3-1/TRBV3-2	TGTGCCAGCAGTCGCACGCTTTCAGGGACGGGGGGCTGGAGAGATACGCAGTATTTT	CASSRTLSGTGGWRDTQYF
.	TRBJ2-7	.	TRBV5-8	TGTGCCAGCAGCTTGGAGGTCGGGGATAGTTACGAGCAGTACTTC	CASSLEVGDSYEQYF
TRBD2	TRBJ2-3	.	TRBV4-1	TGCGCCAGCAGAGGACTAGCGGGAGGGCGGGATACGCAGTATTTT	CASRGLAGGRDTQYF
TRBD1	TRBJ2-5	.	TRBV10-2	TGCGCCAGCACCCGAGGGACAGGGGAAGAGACCCAGTACTTC	CASTRGTGEETQYF
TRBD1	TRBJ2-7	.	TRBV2	TGTGCCAGCAGCAGAGTGGGACAGATCTACGAGCAGTACTTC	CASSRVGQIYEQYF
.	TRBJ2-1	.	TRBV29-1	TGCAGCGTTGAACGGAGCCGGAGACTAGAATTCAATGAGCAGTTCTTC	CSVERSRRLEFNEQFF
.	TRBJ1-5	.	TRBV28	TGTGCCAGCAGTTTAAACGCAGGGATGCAGCCCCAGCATTTT	CASSLNAGMQPQHF
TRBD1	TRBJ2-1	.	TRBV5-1	TGCGCCAGCAGTAGAGGGGGCCTATCTTACAATGAGCAGTTCTTC	CASSRGGLSYNEQFF
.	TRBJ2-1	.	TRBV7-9	TGTGCCAGCAGCTTAGGAGACAATGAGCAGTTCTTC	CASSLGDNEQFF
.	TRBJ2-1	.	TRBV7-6	TGTGCCAGCAGCCTAGAGGCCGGGGAAGGGCAGAATGAGCAGTTCTTC	CASSLEAGEGQNEQFF
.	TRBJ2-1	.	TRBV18	TGTGCCAGCTCACCGATGGGAGCTCTTTACAATGAGCAGTTCTTC	CASSPMGALYNEQFF
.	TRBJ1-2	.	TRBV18	TGTGCCAGCTCAACGGACACCTATGGCTACACCTTC	CASSTDTYGYTF
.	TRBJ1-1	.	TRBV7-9	TGTGCCAGCAGGGAGGGCGGCACTGAAGCTTTCTTT	CASREGGTEAFF
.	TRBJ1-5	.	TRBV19	TGTGCCACCGGGAGGTTTTGGTATAGCAATCAGCCCCAGCATTTT	CATGRFWYSNQPQHF
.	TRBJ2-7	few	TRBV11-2	TGTGCCAGCAGCTTCTCGGGATACGAGCAGTACTTC	CASSFSGYEQYF
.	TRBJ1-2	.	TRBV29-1	TGCAGCGTTGAAACGTGGGGGCAAGGCTACACCTTC	CSVETWGQGYTF
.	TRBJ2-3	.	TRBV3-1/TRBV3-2	TGTGCCAGCAGCCGCCTCACCCGACTTGAGGATACGCAGTATTTT	CASSRLTRLEDTQYF
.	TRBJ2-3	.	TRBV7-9	TGTGCCAGCAGCGTGACAGCAGATACGCAGTATTTT	CASSVTADTQYF
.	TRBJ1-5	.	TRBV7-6	TGTGCCAGCAGCTTAGGGTCTCGGGGGAACCATCAGCCCCAGCATTTT	CASSLGSRGNHQPQHF
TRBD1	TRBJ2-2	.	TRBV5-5	TGTGCCAGCAGCCCCCTAGGGACAGCGAACACCGGGGAGCTGTTTTTT	CASSPLGTANTGELFF
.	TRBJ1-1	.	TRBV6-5	TGTGCCAGCAGAGGAGGCACTGAAGCTTTCTTT	CASRGGTEAFF
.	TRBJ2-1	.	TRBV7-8	TGTGCCAGCAGCTCCTGGAGGATCGGGGGAAATGAGCAGTTCTTC	CASSSWRIGGNEQFF
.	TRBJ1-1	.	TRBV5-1	TGCGCCAGCAGCCCCCCGGTGCGGTCCGAGAACACTGAAGCTTTCTTT	CASSPPVRSENTEAFF
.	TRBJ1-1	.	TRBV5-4	TGTGCCAGCAGCTTGGGGTCAGGGATAGAAGCTTTCTTT	CASSLGSGIEAFF
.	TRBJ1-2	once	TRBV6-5	TGTGCCACTGGGGTGGACATACTACTCTATGGCTACACCTTC	CATGVDILLYGYTF
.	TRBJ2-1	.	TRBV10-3	TGTGCCATCAGTGAGGTCCTAGAGGTTGAGCAGTTCTTC	CAISEVLEVEQFF
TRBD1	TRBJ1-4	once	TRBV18	TGTGCCAGCTCACCGCTTCCTGGGACAGCAACTAATGAAAAACTGTTTTTT	CASSPLPGTATNEKLFF
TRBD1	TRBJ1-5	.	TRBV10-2	TGCGCCAGCAGTGAACACAGGGGGCCCCAGCCCCAGCATTTT	CASSEHRGPQPQHF
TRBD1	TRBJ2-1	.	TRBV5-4	TGTGCCAGCAGCGTCCGACAGGGCGACAATGAGCAGTTCTTC	CASSVRQGDNEQFF
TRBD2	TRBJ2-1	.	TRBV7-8	TGTGCCAGCAGCTTAGGACTAGCTGCGGGCAATGAGCAGTTCTTC	CASSLGLAAGNEQFF
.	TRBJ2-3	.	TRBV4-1	TGCGCCAGCAGCCGTACTACTCCCACAGATACGCAGTATTTT	CASSRTTPTDTQYF
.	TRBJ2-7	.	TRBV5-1	TGCGCCAGCAGGCCGGGTTCTACCTACGAGCAGTACTTC	CASRPGSTYEQYF